These 23 T cell receptor beta chains originate from one sample sequenced in a study of blood T cell repertoires in COVID-19. Measured with immunoSEQ multiplex PCR; TCRdb has only the in-frame clones, and not every one. The table shows fewer than 500,000 clones, with 70% to 90% occurring only once. Material for sequencing was PBMCs or T cells enriched from blood (not recorded which). These receptors all come from a woman aged 18-29 years with acute COVID-19.

The rearrangement links TRBV14 to TRBJ1-2, with TRBD1 matching over 7 bases. CDR3 length equals 12 residues. CDR1 and CDR2 (germline): SGHDN, FVKESK. J was trimmed by 11 bases and V by 4 bases; bases with no gene match: 7. This chain's CDR3 is CASSRDRVVYTF. The CDR3 nucleotides are TGTGCCAGCAGCCGAGACAGGGTAGTTTACACCTTC.

This rearrangement joins TRBV15 to TRBJ1-2, with 9 nucleotides matching TRBD1. This CDR3 is built from 14 residues. CDR1 and CDR2 (germline): LNHNV, YYDKDF (reference sequence). V lost 1 base, J lost 6 bases, and 3 bases stayed unmatched. The CDR3 here is CATSRGQGGNGYTF. The CDR3, as DNA: TGTGCCACCAGCAGAGGACAGGGGGGGAATGGCTACACCTTC.

The chain links TRBV29-1 to TRBJ2-5; TRBD1 aligns across 7 bases. The CDR3 sequence is 14 residues long. V shed 6 bases, J shed 7 bases, and the junction held 14 bases outside the gene matches. From germline, CDR1 is SQVTM and CDR2 ANQGSEA. In nucleotides, the CDR3 is TGCAGCGTCGCGACAGGGTTCGGAGGATGGACCCAGTACTTC. It encodes CSVATGFGGWTQYF.

The rearrangement joins TRBV10-3 to TRBJ1-5; a possible D gene is TRBD1 (5 bases). Per germline, CDR1 ENHRY and CDR2 SYGVKD. The CDR3 runs to 15 residues. With 10 bases removed from V and 2 bases from J, the gap between germline ends came to 18 bases. The CDR3 DNA reads TGTGCCACCTCGACAGCTCAAGGTGGCAATCAGCCCCAGCATTTT. This translates into CATSTAQGGNQPQHF.

The CDR3 sequence is CASRGASSYEQYF. DNA for the CDR3: TGCGCCAGCAGGGGGGCGAGCTCCTACGAGCAGTACTTC. This chain uses TRBV10-2 with TRBJ2-7; D is perhaps TRBD1 (6 bases). V lost 6 bases and J lost 0, with 9 bases in between. The CDR3 totals 13 residues. The germline CDR1 and CDR2 sequences are WSHSY and SAAADI.

This clone has just a few counts. The genes are TRBV10-1 and TRBJ2-7, with D possibly being TRBD2 (7 bases). Trimming removed 0 bases at V and 7 bases at J, with 16 bases between. The CDR3 totals 15 residues. The V gene's germline CDR1 is WNHNN and CDR2 SYGVQD (reference sequence). This CDR3 is CASSESFRGAREQYF. CDR3 sequence (DNA): TGCGCCAGCAGTGAGTCCTTTCGGGGGGCGCGGGAGCAGTACTTC.

This sequence joins TRBV5-6 and TRBJ1-2, with D possibly matching TRBD1 (5 bases). The CDR3 is 14 amino acids. Germline V lookup: CDR1 SGHDT, CDR2 YYEEEE. The V gene lost 0 bases and the J gene lost 0 bases, with 6 bases spanning the gap. CDR3 amino acids: CASSLARANYGYTF. The CDR3 nucleotides read TGTGCCAGCAGCTTGGCCAGGGCTAACTATGGCTACACCTTC.

This clone occurred a few times. The chain is built from TRBV9 and TRBJ2-3, with unresolved D. The CDR3 totals 14 residues. Germline CDR1 and CDR2: SGDLS and YYNGEE. The V and J ends lost 4 bases and 4 bases respectively, with 13 bases between them. The CDR3 loop reads CASSPIALSDTQYF. Written as DNA, the CDR3 is TGTGCCAGCAGCCCCATCGCGCTATCAGATACGCAGTATTTT.

This clone was seen once. The chain is built from TRBV29-1 and TRBJ1-1; D is undetermined. V was shortened by 0 bases and J by 0 bases, with 17 bases between the two germline ends. CDR1 and CDR2 (germline): SQVTM, ANQGSEA. This CDR3 comprises 17 residues. Here the CDR3 reads CSVEDLETGYMNTEAFF. CDR3 nucleotide sequence: TGCAGCGTTGAAGATTTAGAGACCGGGTACATGAACACTGAAGCTTTCTTT.

The rearrangement joins TRBV18 to TRBJ2-7; 8 positions agree with TRBD1. The germline CDR1 and CDR2 sequences are KGHSH and LQKENI. V trimming: 4 bases; J trimming: 3 bases; junction bases outside the gene matches: 8. CDR3 length: 15 amino acids. The DNA for the CDR3 is TGTGCCAGCTCACTCCCGGGACAGGCTTTCTACGAGCAGTACTTC. Amino acids: CASSLPGQAFYEQYF.

This clone showed up just a few times. This chain joins TRBV3-1 (or the pseudogene TRBV3-2) and TRBJ1-1; tentative D call: TRBD1 (5 bases). The V gene lost 2 bases and the J gene lost 1 base, with 14 bases spanning the gap. Per germline, CDR1 LGHDT and CDR2 YNNKEL (reference sequence). The CDR3 covers 16 residues. In DNA form, the CDR3 reads TGTGCCAGCAGCCAACTCCTTGGGGCAGGGAACACTGAAGCTTTCTTT. Amino acid sequence: CASSQLLGAGNTEAFF.

The rearrangement links TRBV20-1 to TRBJ1-1, with D possibly TRBD1 on 6 matching bases. V dropped 3 bases and J dropped 6 bases, with 20 bases sitting between them. The CDR3 loop spans 15 amino acids. Per the germline V gene, CDR1 is DFQATT and CDR2 is SNEGSKA (reference sequence). The CDR3 spells CSASRRGGGAAEAFF. The CDR3 DNA sequence: TGCAGTGCTAGTAGGCGCGGCGGGGGGGCGGCTGAAGCTTTCTTT.

This chain connects TRBV19 to TRBJ2-2; 10 bases are shared with TRBD1. Per germline, CDR1 LNHDA and CDR2 SQIVND (reference sequence). The CDR3 is 17 amino acids. V lost 6 bases to trimming and J lost 5 bases; unmatched junction nucleotides: 12. The DNA of the CDR3 is TGTGCCAGTAGCCGGACAGGGGGTTTGATTAGGACCGGGGAGCTGTTTTTT. The encoded protein is CASSRTGGLIRTGELFF.

The chain couples TRBV10-1 to TRBJ1-5; no clear D gene. The CDR3 has 16 residues. V was cut by 1 base and J by 0 bases, with 10 bases left in between. Germline lookup yields CDR1 WNHNN and CDR2 SYGVQD (reference sequence). For the CDR3, the DNA is TGCGCCAGCAGTGAGTTCTGGGCCGGTAGCAATCAGCCCCAGCATTTT. Encoded protein: CASSEFWAGSNQPQHF.

The rearrangement joins TRBV7-9 to TRBJ1-6; the match to TRBD1 covers 9 bases. CDR3 size: 15 residues. Per germline, CDR1 SEHNR and CDR2 FQNEAQ (reference sequence). V trimming: 5 bases; J trimming: 5 bases; junction bases outside the gene matches: 4. CDR3 sequence reads: CASSPGTGHNSPLHF. DNA for the CDR3: TGTGCCAGCAGCCCCGGGACAGGGCATAATTCACCCCTCCACTTT.

The chain recombines TRBV3-1 (or the pseudogene TRBV3-2) with TRBJ2-5; a weak D match, TRBD2 (5 bases). V lost 3 bases to trimming and J lost 7 bases, with 12 bases between them. This CDR3 is built from 13 residues. Germline CDR1 reads LGHDT; CDR2 reads YNNKEL (reference sequence). The CDR3 nucleotides read TGTGCCAGCAGCCAGTCAGTGGCGGGGACCCAGTACTTC. Its protein is CASSQSVAGTQYF.

The rearrangement uses TRBV5-1 and TRBJ2-2, with D possibly TRBD1 on 6 matching bases. The CDR3 totals 12 residues. V was clipped by 5 bases and J by 4 bases, with 6 bases between them. Germline-derived CDR1 and CDR2 are SGHRS and YFSETQ. The CDR3: CASRDSTGELFF. The CDR3 DNA reads TGCGCCAGCAGGGACAGCACCGGGGAGCTGTTTTTT.

This clone was counted once. The chain couples TRBV3-1 (or the pseudogene TRBV3-2) to TRBJ2-1; TRBD2 agrees at 14 bases. CDR3 length: 13 amino acids. Trimming took 11 bases from V and 10 from J; bases not matched to a gene: 7. The germline gives CDR1 LGHDT, CDR2 YNNKEL (reference sequence). The CDR3 nucleotides read TGTGCCGCAGGGACTAGCGGGGGAAGAGAGCAGTTCTTC. Encoded protein: CAAGTSGGREQFF.

This clone was picked up one time. The CDR3, as DNA: TGTGCCAGCAGCGTAGGGGGACAGTCTGGAAACACCATATATTTT. It specifies CASSVGGQSGNTIYF. V and J are TRBV9 and TRBJ1-3; the match to TRBD1 covers 7 bases. V shed 0 bases, J shed 1 base, and the junction held 1 base outside the gene matches. Germline CDR1 SGDLS, CDR2 YYNGEE. CDR3 length equals 15 residues.

Remarks on this clone: Other DNA sequences in this sample translate to the same CDR3. The chain joins TRBV28 to TRBJ1-2; D may be TRBD1 (6 bases). The ends were cut back, 2 bases at V and 5 bases at J, with 9 bases in the middle. Germline CDR1 reads MDHEN; CDR2 reads SYDVKM. The CDR3 has 13 residues. The CDR3, as DNA: TGTGCCAGCAGTTTAGGACAGACATATGGCTACACCTTC. Translating it yields CASSLGQTYGYTF.

The DNA for the CDR3 is TGCGCCAGCAGGGGACAATACAATGAGCAGTTCTTC. Translated: CASRGQYNEQFF. The chain combines TRBV10-2 with TRBJ2-1, with a weak D call TRBD1 (6 bases). V shed 6 bases and J shed 4 bases, with 7 bases lying between them. Germline loops: CDR1 WSHSY, CDR2 SAAADI. The CDR3 is 12 amino acids.

The rearrangement uses TRBV28 and TRBJ2-6, with D unclear. CDR3 length: 14 residues. V was cut by 4 bases and J by 7 bases, with 11 bases left in between. Germline V CDR1 and CDR2: MDHEN, SYDVKM. The CDR3 DNA reads as TGTGCCAGCAGTTCTCAGAGGTTAGCCAACGTCCTGACTTTC. Amino acid sequence: CASSSQRLANVLTF.

The chain uses TRBV28 and TRBJ1-2; possible D gene TRBD1, 6 bases. The length of the CDR3 is 13 residues. The germline CDR1 and CDR2 sequences are MDHEN and SYDVKM. The V gene lost 1 base and the J gene lost 4 bases, with 7 bases spanning the gap. In DNA, the CDR3 is TGTGCCAGCAGTTTATCCAGGGGCTATGGCTACACCTTC. Its protein is CASSLSRGYGYTF.